The sequence of this T cell receptor beta chain was determined in a study of Ad26.COV2.S vaccination and SARS-CoV-2 variants. Regarding treatment: roughly 18 received Ad26.COV2.S at low or high dose, single or two shots; a few received placebo; per-sample allocation not given. Following the first vaccine or placebo injection, samples were taken on day 63. A note on this clone: Antigen specificity is unknown.

TCRdb's table, derived via immunoSEQ multiplex PCR, lists solely in-frame clones and lacks some. Here the sample spans hundreds of thousands of clones, 80% to 90% being singletons. V lost 7 bases to trimming and J lost 2 bases; unmatched junction nucleotides: 8. Germline-derived CDR1 and CDR2 are SGHTS and YDEGEE. The CDR3 is made up of 14 amino acids. Points from the study as a whole: The TCR breadth and depth analyses may have understated or missed part of the total T cell responses. Vaccine recipients and placebo recipients showed similar non-spike TCR breadth.

The chain couples TRBV5-8 to TRBJ2-7; 8 nucleotides align to TRBD1. Sample: peripheral blood, taken in a trial of Ad26.COV2.S vaccine versus placebo. This sequence originates from a person aged 18 to 59 who received the Ad26.COV2.S COVID-19 vaccine or a placebo. For the CDR3, the DNA is TGTGCCAGCTCCGAGGGACAGGACACCTACGAGCAGTACTTC. Protein sequence: CASSEGQDTYEQYF.